This T cell receptor beta chain emerged from a study of cytomegalovirus exposure and HLA in healthy donors. The method was immunoSEQ multiplex PCR; TCRdb's version includes in-frame clones alone and lacks a portion of them. The sample yields approximately 300,000 clones, 86% seen once. CDR3 length: 15 amino acids. Trimming cost V 3 bases and J 7 bases, with 16 bases left between them. Per germline, CDR1 SGHTA and CDR2 FQGTGA. The TCR originated in a woman between 18 and 29 years old in good health and CMV-seronegative. V and J are TRBV7-3 and TRBJ2-1; weak D call: TRBD2 (6 bases). Input material: PBMCs. CDR3 in DNA: TGTGCCAGCAGCTTGGGGCTAGCGATGTGGAATGAGCAGTTCTTC. Its protein is CASSLGLAMWNEQFF.